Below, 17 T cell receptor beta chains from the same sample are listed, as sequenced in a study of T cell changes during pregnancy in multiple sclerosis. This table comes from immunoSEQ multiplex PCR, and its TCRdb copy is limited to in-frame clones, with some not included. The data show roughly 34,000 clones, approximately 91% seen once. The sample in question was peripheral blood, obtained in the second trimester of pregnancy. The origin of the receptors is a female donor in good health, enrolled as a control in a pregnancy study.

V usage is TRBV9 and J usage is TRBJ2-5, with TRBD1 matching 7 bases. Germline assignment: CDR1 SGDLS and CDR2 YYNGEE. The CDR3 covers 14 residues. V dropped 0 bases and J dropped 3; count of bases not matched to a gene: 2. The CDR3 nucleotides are TGTGCCAGCAGCGTAGTTGGGACAGAAGAGACCCAGTACTTC. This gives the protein CASSVVGTEETQYF.

CDR3 nucleotide sequence: TGTGCCAGCAGTTCTCAGGGGGCATGGGCATCAGTCACTGAAGCTTTCTTT. Translation gives CASSSQGAWASVTEAFF. The genes are TRBV28 and TRBJ1-1; 8 bases agree with TRBD1. Unmatched junction bases numbered 14, after V lost 4 bases and J lost 4 bases. The CDR3 runs to 17 residues. CDR1 and CDR2 from the germline V gene are MDHEN and SYDVKM.

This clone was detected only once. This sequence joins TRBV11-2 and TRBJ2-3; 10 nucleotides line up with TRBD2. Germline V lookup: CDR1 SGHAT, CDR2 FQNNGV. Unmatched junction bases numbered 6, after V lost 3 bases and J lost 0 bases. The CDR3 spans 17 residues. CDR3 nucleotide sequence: TGTGCCAGCAGCTTCGCTAGCGGGGGAGTTAGCACAGATACGCAGTATTTT. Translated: CASSFASGGVSTDTQYF.

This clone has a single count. The CDR3 spells CASSHSWGGTEAFF. The CDR3 bases are TGTGCCAGCTCCCATAGCTGGGGGGGCACTGAAGCTTTCTTT. V and J are TRBV7-2 and TRBJ1-1; TRBD1 might be the D (5 bases). The germline V gene encodes CDR1 SGHTA and CDR2 FQGNSA. V lost 8 bases and J lost 4, with 17 bases in between. The CDR3 has 14 amino acids.

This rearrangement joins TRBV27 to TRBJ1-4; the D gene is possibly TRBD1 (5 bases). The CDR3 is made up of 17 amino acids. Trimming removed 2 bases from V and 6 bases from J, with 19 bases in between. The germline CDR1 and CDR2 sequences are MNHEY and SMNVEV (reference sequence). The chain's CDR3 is CASSLGVGQGPYEKLFF. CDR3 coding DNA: TGTGCCAGCAGTTTAGGGGTTGGGCAGGGCCCTTATGAAAAACTGTTTTTT.

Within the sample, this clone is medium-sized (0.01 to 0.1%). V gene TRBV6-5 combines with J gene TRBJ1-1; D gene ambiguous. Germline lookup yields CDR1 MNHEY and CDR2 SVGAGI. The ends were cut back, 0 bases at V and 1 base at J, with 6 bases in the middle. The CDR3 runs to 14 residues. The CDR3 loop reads CASSYSHGNTEAFF. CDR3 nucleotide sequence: TGTGCCAGCAGTTACTCTCACGGGAACACTGAAGCTTTCTTT.

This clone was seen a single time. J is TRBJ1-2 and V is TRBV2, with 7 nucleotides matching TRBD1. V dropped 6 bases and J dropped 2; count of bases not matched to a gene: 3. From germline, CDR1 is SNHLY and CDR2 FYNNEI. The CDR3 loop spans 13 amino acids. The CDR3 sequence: CASSGTANYGYTF. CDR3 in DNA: TGTGCCAGCAGCGGGACAGCAAACTATGGCTACACCTTC.

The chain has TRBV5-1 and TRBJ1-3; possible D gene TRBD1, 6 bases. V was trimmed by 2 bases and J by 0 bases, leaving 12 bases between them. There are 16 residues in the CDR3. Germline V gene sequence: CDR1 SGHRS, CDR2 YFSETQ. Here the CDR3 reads CASSFQGLNSGNTIYF. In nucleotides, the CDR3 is TGCGCCAGCAGCTTCCAGGGGCTCAACTCTGGAAACACCATATATTTT.

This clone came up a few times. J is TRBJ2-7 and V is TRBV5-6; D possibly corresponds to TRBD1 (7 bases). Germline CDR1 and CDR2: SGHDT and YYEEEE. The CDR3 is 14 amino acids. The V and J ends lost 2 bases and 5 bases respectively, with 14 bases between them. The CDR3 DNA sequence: TGTGCCAGCAGCTTCCCAGGGGGGAAAAACGAGCAGTACTTC. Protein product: CASSFPGGKNEQYF.

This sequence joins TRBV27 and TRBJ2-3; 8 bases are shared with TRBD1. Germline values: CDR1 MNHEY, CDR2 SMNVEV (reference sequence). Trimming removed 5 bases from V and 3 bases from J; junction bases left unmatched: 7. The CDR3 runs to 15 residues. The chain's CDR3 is CASSPGDRGTDTQYF. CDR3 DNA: TGTGCCAGCAGTCCAGGAGACAGGGGTACAGATACGCAGTATTTT.

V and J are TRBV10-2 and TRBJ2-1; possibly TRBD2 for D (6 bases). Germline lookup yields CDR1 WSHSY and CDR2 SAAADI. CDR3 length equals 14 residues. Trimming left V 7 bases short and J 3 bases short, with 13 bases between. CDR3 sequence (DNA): TGCGCCAGCATCGATTGGGGGGTCTACAATGAGCAGTTCTTC. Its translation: CASIDWGVYNEQFF.

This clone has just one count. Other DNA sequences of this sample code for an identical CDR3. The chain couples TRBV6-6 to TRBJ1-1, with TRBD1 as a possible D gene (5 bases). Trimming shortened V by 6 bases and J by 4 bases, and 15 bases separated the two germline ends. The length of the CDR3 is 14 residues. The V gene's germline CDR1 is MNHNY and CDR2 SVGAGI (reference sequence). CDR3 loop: CASSSQGWGTEAFF. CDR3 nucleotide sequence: TGTGCCAGCAGCTCCCAGGGCTGGGGCACTGAAGCTTTCTTT.

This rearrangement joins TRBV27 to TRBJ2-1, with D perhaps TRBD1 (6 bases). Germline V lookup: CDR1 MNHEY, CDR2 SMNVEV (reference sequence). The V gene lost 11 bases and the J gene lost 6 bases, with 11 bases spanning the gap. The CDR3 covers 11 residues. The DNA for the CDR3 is TGTGCCGTTCACAGGGCCAATGAGCAGTTCTTC. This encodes CAVHRANEQFF.

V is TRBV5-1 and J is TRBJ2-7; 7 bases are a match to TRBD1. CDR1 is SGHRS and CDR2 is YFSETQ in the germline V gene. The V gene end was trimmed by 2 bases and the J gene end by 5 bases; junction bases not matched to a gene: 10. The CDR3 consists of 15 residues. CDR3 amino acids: CASSFDRVTRDEQYF. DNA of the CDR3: TGCGCCAGCAGCTTTGACAGGGTAACGAGGGACGAGCAGTACTTC.

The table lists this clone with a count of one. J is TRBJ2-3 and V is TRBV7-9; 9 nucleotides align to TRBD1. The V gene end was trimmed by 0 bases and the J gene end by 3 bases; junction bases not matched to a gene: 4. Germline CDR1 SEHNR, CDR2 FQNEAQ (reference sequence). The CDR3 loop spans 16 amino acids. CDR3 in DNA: TGTGCCAGCAGCTTAGCACGGACAGGGGATACAGATACGCAGTATTTT. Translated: CASSLARTGDTDTQYF.

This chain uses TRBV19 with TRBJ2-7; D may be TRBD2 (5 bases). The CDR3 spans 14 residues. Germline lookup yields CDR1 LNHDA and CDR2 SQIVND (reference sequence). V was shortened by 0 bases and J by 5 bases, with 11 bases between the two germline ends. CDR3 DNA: TGTGCCAGTAGTATAGATCGGGGTACCAACGAGCAGTACTTC. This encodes CASSIDRGTNEQYF.

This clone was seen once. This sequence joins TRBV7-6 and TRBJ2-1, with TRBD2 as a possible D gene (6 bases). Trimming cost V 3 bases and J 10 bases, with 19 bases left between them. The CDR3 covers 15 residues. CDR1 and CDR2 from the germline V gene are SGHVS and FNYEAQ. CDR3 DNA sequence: TGTGCCAGCAGCTTGCCACGGACTAAACGAGGGGAGCAGTTCTTC. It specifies CASSLPRTKRGEQFF.